The rows below give T cell receptor beta chains drawn from one sample of a study of control samples from healthy donors and cancer patients. The method was immunoSEQ multiplex PCR; TCRdb's version includes in-frame clones alone and lacks a portion of them. The repertoire includes around 28,000 clones, under 95% of them detected once, and around an eighth sits in the top ten. The sample taken for sequencing was PBMCs. Source of these receptors: a man aged 50 or older with lung cancer. Both conserved end residues are part of each CDR3. The D gene is left open where the match is weak. The size field is filled for only some rows; it gives once, few, many or a size class.

v_gene	abundance	j_gene	d_gene	CDR3aa	CDR3nt
TRBV6-2/TRBV6-3	once	TRBJ1-5	TRBD1	CASSPWGTGNTGNQPQHF	TGTGCCAGCAGTCCCTGGGGGACAGGGAATACGGGCAATCAGCCCCAGCATTTT
TRBV10-3	once	TRBJ2-5	.	CATGTVQETQYF	TGTGCCACCGGGACGGTACAAGAGACCCAGTACTTC
TRBV15	.	TRBJ1-2	.	CATSRERQDKGYTF	TGTGCCACCAGCAGAGAGAGACAGGATAAAGGCTACACCTTC
TRBV7-8	.	TRBJ1-2	.	CASSPYQKDGAGYTF	TGTGCCAGCAGCCCCTATCAGAAAGACGGCGCTGGCTACACCTTC
TRBV6-5	medium-sized	TRBJ1-5	.	CASSTGSGKGQPQHF	TGTGCCAGCAGCACTGGCTCAGGGAAAGGCCAGCCCCAGCATTTT
TRBV27	.	TRBJ2-7	.	CASSPGVHEQYF	TGTGCCAGCAGTCCGGGAGTTCACGAGCAGTACTTC
TRBV7-3	.	TRBJ2-1	.	CASSLYRGGEQFF	TGTGCCAGCAGCCTCTACAGGGGAGGTGAGCAGTTCTTC
TRBV19	.	TRBJ2-5	TRBD2	CASSISPLAGGHETQYF	TGTGCCAGTAGTATATCCCCCCTAGCGGGGGGGCACGAGACCCAGTACTTC
TRBV10-3	.	TRBJ1-1	.	CAISESRGNTEAFF	TGTGCCATCAGTGAGTCGCGGGGGAACACTGAAGCTTTCTTT
TRBV6-6	.	TRBJ2-1	.	CASTDRDMDEQFF	TGTGCCAGCACTGACCGAGACATGGATGAGCAGTTCTTC
TRBV3-1/TRBV3-2	.	TRBJ2-3	TRBD2	CASSPLAGGLADTQYF	TGTGCCAGCAGCCCCCTAGCGGGGGGGCTCGCAGATACGCAGTATTTT
TRBV5-4	.	TRBJ2-1	.	CASSLGDWVNEQFF	TGTGCCAGCAGCTTGGGGGATTGGGTAAATGAGCAGTTCTTC
TRBV25-1	.	TRBJ2-1	TRBD2	CASSEAGGRIEQFF	TGTGCCAGCAGTGAAGCGGGGGGGCGGATTGAGCAGTTCTTC
TRBV7-9	.	TRBJ2-6	.	CASTPGGANVLTF	TGTGCCAGCACCCCGGGAGGGGCCAACGTCCTGACTTTC
TRBV5-1	.	TRBJ2-1	.	CASSLRAGSYNEQFF	TGCGCCAGCAGCTTGAGAGCAGGCTCCTACAATGAGCAGTTCTTC
TRBV4-3	.	TRBJ1-4	.	CASSQDRFGGELFF	TGCGCCAGCAGCCAAGATAGGTTCGGGGGTGAACTGTTTTTT
TRBV4-3	.	TRBJ2-3	TRBD2	CASSQELGLGTDTQYF	TGCGCCAGCAGCCAAGAGTTAGGACTAGGGACAGATACGCAGTATTTT
TRBV3-1/TRBV3-2	.	TRBJ1-1	.	CASSRLNTEAFF	TGTGCCAGCAGCCGCTTGAACACTGAAGCTTTCTTT
TRBV19	few	TRBJ1-1	.	CASIGGASTEAFF	TGTGCCAGTATCGGGGGGGCGAGCACTGAAGCTTTCTTT
TRBV10-3	.	TRBJ1-2	TRBD1	CAISRTGQALDGYTF	TGTGCCATCAGTAGAACGGGACAGGCTTTGGATGGCTACACCTTC
TRBV7-2	.	TRBJ2-6	TRBD1	CASSTQGSSGANVLTF	TGTGCCAGCAGCACACAGGGGTCGTCTGGGGCCAACGTCCTGACTTTC
TRBV18	.	TRBJ1-2	.	CASSPDNNYGYTF	TGTGCCAGCTCGCCAGACAACAACTATGGCTACACCTTC
TRBV30	.	TRBJ2-1	TRBD2	CAWSVGLAGYNEQFF	TGTGCCTGGAGTGTAGGCCTAGCGGGGTACAATGAGCAGTTCTTC
TRBV3-1/TRBV3-2	.	TRBJ2-5	TRBD1	CASSGTGQETQYF	TGTGCCAGCAGTGGGACAGGCCAAGAGACCCAGTACTTC
TRBV12-3/TRBV12-4	.	TRBJ1-2	.	CASGGSNYGYTF	TGTGCCAGCGGGGGGAGTAACTATGGCTACACCTTC
TRBV30	.	TRBJ2-1	TRBD1	CAWDRDNEQFF	TGTGCCTGGGACAGGGATAATGAGCAGTTCTTC
TRBV10-2	.	TRBJ2-7	.	CASSGRSDEQYF	TGCGCCAGCAGTGGACGGAGCGACGAGCAGTACTTC
TRBV19	.	TRBJ1-6	.	CASSRIEGSYNSPLHF	TGTGCCAGTAGTAGGATCGAGGGGTCCTATAATTCACCCCTCCACTTT
TRBV10-3	.	TRBJ1-1	.	CDREGGTEAFF	TGTGACCGTGAGGGGGGCACTGAAGCTTTCTTT
TRBV19	.	TRBJ2-3	.	CATRLAHEGTDTQYF	TGTGCCACCCGGCTAGCGCATGAGGGCACAGATACGCAGTATTTT
TRBV5-1	.	TRBJ1-4	.	CASSYSVGANEKLFF	TGCGCCAGCAGCTACTCCGTGGGGGCTAATGAAAAACTGTTTTTT
TRBV9	.	TRBJ2-5	TRBD2	CASSGQVAGETQYF	TGTGCCAGCAGCGGGCAGGTAGCGGGAGAGACCCAGTACTTC
TRBV19	.	TRBJ1-1	TRBD1	CASNKGANTEAFF	TGTGCCAGTAATAAGGGGGCAAACACTGAAGCTTTCTTT
TRBV6-5	.	TRBJ2-7	TRBD2	CASRPREGISYEQYF	TGTGCCAGCAGGCCCAGGGAGGGGATTTCCTACGAGCAGTACTTC
TRBV10-2	.	TRBJ1-1	.	CAAGKGVNTEAFF	TGCGCCGCGGGGAAAGGGGTGAACACTGAAGCTTTCTTT
TRBV15	.	TRBJ2-5	.	CATSRGPVKGKQETQYF	TGTGCCACCAGCAGAGGCCCGGTGAAGGGTAAACAAGAGACCCAGTACTTC
TRBV5-1	.	TRBJ1-4	.	CASSLQPTNEKLFF	TGCGCCAGCAGCTTACAACCAACTAATGAAAAACTGTTTTTT
TRBV7-2	.	TRBJ2-7	TRBD2	CASSFTSGGALEQYF	TGTGCCAGCAGCTTTACTAGCGGGGGGGCCCTCGAGCAGTACTTC
TRBV13	.	TRBJ1-6	TRBD1	CASSQGGGFSSPLHF	TGTGCCAGCAGCCAAGGAGGGGGCTTTTCTTCACCCCTCCACTTT
TRBV5-5	.	TRBJ2-5	.	CASSAQGFQETQYF	TGTGCCAGCAGCGCTCAGGGTTTTCAGGAGACCCAGTACTTC
TRBV7-8	.	TRBJ2-1	TRBD2	CAYAVAGGKEQFF	TGTGCCTACGCGGTAGCGGGGGGGAAGGAGCAGTTCTTC
TRBV5-1	.	TRBJ1-4	.	CASSLTGPNEKLFF	TGCGCCAGCAGCTTGACCGGGCCTAATGAAAAACTGTTTTTT
TRBV27	.	TRBJ1-4	.	CASRQLSNEKLFF	TGTGCCAGCAGACAACTGAGTAATGAAAAACTGTTTTTT
TRBV5-4	.	TRBJ2-3	TRBD2	CASSLSGGLDTQYF	TGTGCCAGCAGCTTAAGCGGGGGACTGGATACGCAGTATTTT
TRBV19	once	TRBJ2-3	.	CASRGTRDFYTDTQYF	TGTGCCAGTAGAGGGACCCGGGACTTCTACACAGATACGCAGTATTTT
TRBV3-1/TRBV3-2	.	TRBJ1-6	.	CASSQNSPLHF	TGTGCCAGCAGCCAGAATTCACCCCTCCACTTT
TRBV28	.	TRBJ1-5	.	CASSLGHTRRPQHF	TGTGCCAGCAGTTTGGGGCACACCCGTCGGCCCCAGCATTTT
TRBV7-8	.	TRBJ2-1	.	CASSLVGGSYNEQFF	TGTGCCAGCAGCTTAGTGGGGGGCAGCTACAATGAGCAGTTCTTC
TRBV6-5	.	TRBJ2-5	TRBD2	CASSYRQRGGAQYF	TGTGCCAGCAGTTACCGTCAGCGGGGGGGGGCCCAGTACTTC
TRBV7-2	.	TRBJ2-2	.	CASSFIETGELFF	TGTGCCAGCAGCTTCATAGAAACCGGGGAGCTGTTTTTT
TRBV9	.	TRBJ2-5	.	CASSPITGTQETQYF	TGTGCCAGCAGCCCAATTACAGGGACGCAAGAGACCCAGTACTTC
TRBV7-2	.	TRBJ2-7	.	CASSLGFGGFDEYF	TGTGCCAGCAGCTTAGGATTCGGGGGTTTTGATGAGTACTTC
TRBV7-6	.	TRBJ2-2	TRBD2	CASSRMTGGAAGELFF	TGTGCCAGCAGCCGCATGACGGGGGGGGCCGCCGGGGAGCTGTTTTTT
TRBV7-2	.	TRBJ2-3	TRBD1	CASSLRGQTGSGTDTQYF	TGTGCCAGCAGCTTAAGGGGCCAGACAGGGTCTGGCACAGATACGCAGTATTTT
TRBV27	.	TRBJ1-2	TRBD1	CASSLVWDRSTNYGYTF	TGTGCCAGCAGTTTAGTTTGGGACAGAAGTACTAACTATGGCTACACCTTC